The 9 T cell receptor beta chains below were found in one sample sequenced in a study of blood T cell repertoires in COVID-19. Produced via immunoSEQ multiplex PCR; TCRdb's table is partial and in-frame only. The data hold 310,000 or so clones, with about 85% observed a single time. Sequenced: PBMCs or T cells enriched from blood (not recorded which). The receptor source for this set is a woman in her 30s who had recovered from COVID-19.

The J gene is TRBJ2-5, the V gene TRBV7-9, with D possibly TRBD2 on 5 matching bases. V was pared by 5 bases and J by 3 bases, with 13 bases between. Germline V gene data show CDR1 as SEHNR and CDR2 as FQNEAQ (reference sequence). This CDR3 has 14 amino acids. The CDR3 reads CASSQWTEEETQYF. As DNA, the CDR3 is TGTGCCAGCAGCCAATGGACGGAGGAAGAGACCCAGTACTTC.

This chain connects TRBV2 to TRBJ1-4; TRBD1 matches at 7 bases. J was trimmed by 7 bases and V by 6 bases; bases with no gene match: 11. The germline V gene encodes CDR1 SNHLY and CDR2 FYNNEI. The CDR3 has 15 amino acids. CDR3 protein: CASREGGQWSEKLFF. CDR3 DNA sequence: TGTGCCAGCAGGGAGGGGGGACAGTGGTCTGAAAAACTGTTTTTT.

V usage is TRBV6-4 and J usage is TRBJ2-2; weak D call: TRBD2 (5 bases). This CDR3 region has 12 residues. Looked up from germline, CDR1 is MRHNA and CDR2 is SNTAGT. V gave up 4 bases and J gave up 8 bases, with 8 bases separating them. The CDR3 bases are TGTGCCAGCAGTGCCCGAGGGGGGGAGCTGTTTTTT. Translated, it gives CASSARGGELFF.

The chain uses TRBV11-2 and TRBJ1-4; D ambiguous. V lost 1 base, J lost 7 bases, and 13 bases lay in between. CDR1 SGHAT and CDR2 FQNNGV come from the germline V gene. The CDR3 runs to 15 residues. In DNA, the CDR3 is TGTGCCAGCAGCTTAGGTCGGACTTTTGGTGAAAAACTGTTTTTT. Encoded protein: CASSLGRTFGEKLFF.

This chain links TRBV19 with TRBJ1-5; 8 bases align to TRBD1. The CDR3 spans 13 residues. The V segment lost 8 bases and the J segment 7 bases; nucleotides outside the gene matches: 7. In germline, CDR1 is LNHDA, CDR2 SQIVND (reference sequence). The CDR3 protein is CASGQGRGQPQHF. In DNA form, the CDR3 reads TGTGCCAGTGGACAGGGTAGAGGCCAGCCCCAGCATTTT.

The chain combines TRBV5-4 with TRBJ2-2, with TRBD2 matching over 14 bases. The ends lost 4 bases at V and 0 bases at J; junction bases unmatched: 11. Germline V gives CDR1 SGHNT, CDR2 YYREEE (reference sequence). This CDR3 has 20 amino acids. The CDR3 region is CASSLQGLAGALTNTGELFF. CDR3 DNA: TGTGCCAGCAGCCTCCAGGGACTAGCGGGGGCCCTGACGAACACCGGGGAGCTGTTTTTT.

The chain recombines TRBV4-1 with TRBJ2-7; 8 nucleotides match TRBD2. J lost 0 bases, V lost 0 bases, and 10 bases had no gene match. The CDR3 sequence is 18 residues long. The V gene's germline CDR1 is MGHRA and CDR2 YSYEKL. CDR3 nucleotides: TGCGCCAGCAGCCAAGATTTCCCAGGGCGGGGGGCCTCCTACGAGCAGTACTTC. It yields the protein CASSQDFPGRGASYEQYF.

The genes are TRBV5-6 and TRBJ2-1; 10 nucleotides agree with TRBD1. Germline loops: CDR1 SGHDT, CDR2 YYEEEE. The CDR3 is made up of 14 amino acids. After removal of 2 bases from V and 12 bases from J, the junction contained 8 bases not matched to a gene. CDR3 protein: CASSFDRGHSAQFF. In DNA, the CDR3 is TGTGCCAGCAGCTTTGACAGGGGGCACTCCGCGCAGTTCTTC.

The rearrangement uses TRBV27 and TRBJ1-5; D remains ambiguous. CDR3 length: 14 amino acids. Trimming pared 2 bases from V and 2 bases from J, leaving 7 bases between. The germline V gene has CDR1 MNHEY and CDR2 SMNVEV (reference sequence). The CDR3 nucleotides read TGTGCCAGCAGTTTACAGTACCGCAATCAGCCCCAGCATTTT. The encoded protein is CASSLQYRNQPQHF.